These T cell receptor beta chains were read from a single sample in a study of T cells in Graves' hyperthyroidism and ophthalmopathy. Each CDR3 protein gets one entry after TCRdb re-called the multiplex PCR reads with MiXCR. There are about 200,000 distinct CDR3 sequences in the sample; about a sixth occur only once, and about 56% lies in the top ten. Sequencing was done on a sample of blood. The receptor source for this set is a woman between 50 and 59 years old with Graves' hyperthyroidism. Each CDR3 is given with its conserved first and last residue. D genes are given only for firm matches. Some rows mark clone size as missing; the rest say once, few, many or name a class of expanded clone.

clone_size	j_call	v_call	d_call	cdr3_nt	cdr3_aa
-	TRBJ1-2	TRBV19	-	TGTGCCAGTAGTATGTCTGGGACCGGAAACTATGGCTACACCTTC	CASSMSGTGNYGYTF
-	TRBJ2-6	TRBV29-1	-	TGCAGCGTTGAATTAGTTAGACGGCAGGGAAATGGGGCCAACGTCCTGACTTTC	CSVELVRRQGNGANVLTF
-	TRBJ2-2	TRBV24-1	-	TGTGCCACCAGTGATTTCAAAGTAGAGGCCGCCCCCGGGGAGCTGTTTTTT	CATSDFKVEAAPGELFF
few	TRBJ1-6	TRBV27	-	TGTGCCAGCAGTTTTGAGGATTCACCCCTCCACTTT	CASSFEDSPLHF
many	TRBJ2-4	TRBV5-5	-	TGTGCCAGCAGAAGGGGGGGCCAATCCATAGGCAACATTCAGTACTTC	CASRRGGQSIGNIQYF
many	TRBJ2-3	TRBV30	TRBD2	TGTGCCTGGAGATTTAGCGGGAACATCGCAGATACGCAGTATTTT	CAWRFSGNIADTQYF
few	TRBJ1-2	TRBV28	TRBD1	TGTGCCAGCAGTTTGCCGGGACAGGGATACGATGGCTACACCTTC	CASSLPGQGYDGYTF
many	TRBJ1-1	TRBV11-2	-	TGTGCCAGCAGCTTAGGAGACTACACTGAAGCTTTCTTT	CASSLGDYTEAFF
many	TRBJ1-5	TRBV12-5	TRBD1	TGTGCTAGTGGTTTAAACACAGGGGCGAATCAGCCCCAGCATTTT	CASGLNTGANQPQHF
-	TRBJ1-6	TRBV27	-	TGTGCCAGCAGTATACCAGGGGCCGCAAATTCACCCCTCCACTTT	CASSIPGAANSPLHF
many	TRBJ1-1	TRBV28	-	TGTGCCAGCAGTTTACCCGATAGGACAAGCATGGGGGCTTTCTTT	CASSLPDRTSMGAFF
few	TRBJ2-2	TRBV6-2/TRBV6-3	TRBD2	TGTGCCAGCATCCCAGGGACTAGCGGGTCCGGGGAGCTGTTTTTT	CASIPGTSGSGELFF
-	TRBJ2-7	TRBV27	-	TGTGCCAGCAGTACTTCCGAGGGGGGCGAGCAGTACTTC	CASSTSEGGEQYF
-	TRBJ1-1	TRBV30	-	TGTGCCTGGAGTGTATGGGGAAGCGAAGACACTGAAGCTTTCTTT	CAWSVWGSEDTEAFF
many	TRBJ2-7	TRBV28	-	TGTGCCAGCAGAGCCGCAGTTTACGAGCAGTACTTC	CASRAAVYEQYF
few	TRBJ1-1	TRBV9	-	TGTGCCAGCAGCGTAATTGGAGAGACTGAAGCTTTCTTT	CASSVIGETEAFF
-	TRBJ2-3	TRBV5-8	TRBD2	TGTGCCAGCAGCTTTGGGACTAGCGGGAGGGCAACAGATACGCAGTATTTT	CASSFGTSGRATDTQYF
many	TRBJ2-3	TRBV24-1	TRBD2	TGTGCCACCAGCACGGGAGGGGCTGCAGATACGCAGTATTTT	CATSTGGAADTQYF
many	TRBJ2-7	TRBV12-5	-	TGTGCTAGTGGTCCCCTAACAGGGTTGGACGAGCAGTACTTC	CASGPLTGLDEQYF
few	TRBJ2-7	TRBV12-3/TRBV12-4	TRBD2	TGTGCCAGCAGGCGACTAGCGGGGCCTGGGAAGCAGTACTTC	CASRRLAGPGKQYF
many	TRBJ2-2	TRBV29-1	TRBD2	TGCAGCGTGGGGGGGACTAGCGGGTTCACCGGGGAGCTGTTTTTT	CSVGGTSGFTGELFF
many	TRBJ1-5	TRBV6-1	-	TGTGCCAGCAGTTATGACAGGAAGAATCAGCCCCAGCATTTT	CASSYDRKNQPQHF